One and the same sample provided the 3 T cell receptor beta chains below, sequenced in a study of blood T cells in healthy people across ages. Alongside a J-beta primer mix, a sample-barcoded 5' primer served in a second PCR lasting 7 to 11 cycles. One entry per CDR3 protein results from TCRdb running MiXCR on the 5' RACE reads. The data contain 750,000 to 950,000 distinct CDR3 sequences, just under 30% of them singletons. These data were likewise used in another study, on T cells of mothers and their children.

The sequenced material came from blood. Source of these receptors: a woman aged 40 to 50 in good health.

CDR3 sequence: CAISEPLYQETQYF. The CDR3 DNA sequence: TGTGCCATCAGTGAACCATTATACCAAGAGACCCAGTACTTC. This chain connects TRBV10-3 to TRBJ2-5, with D uncertain. Germline V gives CDR1 ENHRY, CDR2 SYGVKD. This CDR3 is built from 14 residues. V was clipped by 3 bases and J by 0 bases, with 8 bases between them.

This rearrangement joins TRBV29-1 to TRBJ2-3; D assignment may be TRBD1 or TRBD2 (5 bases each). V shed 8 bases and J shed 1 base, with 16 bases lying between them. Looked up from germline, CDR1 is SQVTM and CDR2 is ANQGSEA. CDR3 size: 14 residues. Here the CDR3 DNA reads TGCAGCATTGGTCCAGGGAGAGGCACAGATACGCAGTATTTT. The encoded protein is CSIGPGRGTDTQYF.

The rearrangement joins TRBV7-9 to TRBJ1-2, with D hard to call. Germline loops: CDR1 SEHNR, CDR2 FQNEAQ (reference sequence). This CDR3 is 13 amino acids long. Trimming removed 3 bases from V and 4 bases from J, with 9 bases in between. The CDR3 loop reads CASSFSGFYGYTF. The CDR3 coding sequence is TGTGCCAGCAGCTTCTCGGGTTTCTATGGCTACACCTTC.